Listed here are 8 T cell receptor beta chains from one sample, sequenced in a study of T cells in Graves' hyperthyroidism and ophthalmopathy. TCR beta CDR3 region amplification was performed from RNA transcripts. Carried out on the TCR CDR3, a first-round RT-PCR used the HTBI primer set. TCRdb used MiXCR to reprocess the multiplex PCR reads, holding one entry per CDR3 protein. Altogether about 290,000 distinct CDR3 sequences are present, about 14% being singletons, with the ten largest covering 6% to 8%. The sample comprised blood. The receptors were gathered from a woman aged 25-40 years with Graves' hyperthyroidism that later progressed to Graves' ophthalmopathy.

This clonotype was recorded many times. The rearrangement uses TRBV4-1 and TRBJ2-5; TRBD2 agrees at 7 bases. V gave up 3 bases and J gave up 5 bases; unmatched junction bases: 12. This CDR3 has 16 residues. CDR1 and CDR2 from the germline V gene are MGHRA and YSYEKL. This chain's CDR3 is CASSQAGQIGRETQYF. CDR3 DNA: TGCGCCAGCAGCCAGGCCGGGCAGATCGGGAGGGAGACCCAGTACTTC.

This clonotype was seen many times. V usage is TRBV14 and J usage is TRBJ1-2; D uncertain. Germline CDR1 SGHDN, CDR2 FVKESK. This CDR3 comprises 12 residues. V lost 4 bases, J lost 5 bases, and 8 bases lay in between. CDR3 nucleotides: TGTGCCAGCAGCCCAGGCAGTTATGGCTACACCTTC. As protein: CASSPGSYGYTF.

This clonotype was picked up a small number of times. The chain is built from TRBV7-8 and TRBJ2-2; either TRBD1 or TRBD2 may fit D (5 bases each). V gave up 6 bases and J gave up 6 bases, with 20 bases separating them. CDR3 length: 16 residues. CDR1 is SGHVS, CDR2 FQNEAQ, per germline. The chain's CDR3 is CASRFSPGRLPGELFF. The CDR3 DNA reads TGTGCCAGCAGATTTTCACCGGGACGCCTTCCCGGGGAGCTGTTTTTT.

The chain combines TRBV6-1 with TRBJ2-1, with D perhaps matching TRBD1 (5 bases). V dropped 4 bases and J dropped 5 bases, with 12 bases sitting between them. CDR1 MNHNS and CDR2 SASEGT come from the germline V gene. The CDR3 is made up of 14 amino acids. This CDR3 reads CASSVQGSHNEQFF. CDR3 coding DNA: TGTGCCAGCAGTGTCCAGGGTTCGCACAATGAGCAGTTCTTC.

In this sample, this clonotype turned up many times. This chain connects TRBV2 to TRBJ2-4; no clear D gene. Between the trimmed V and J ends, which lost 3 bases and 2 bases, there was a span of 11 bases. This CDR3 region has 15 residues. Germline CDR1 reads SNHLY; CDR2 reads FYNNEI. The DNA for the CDR3 is TGTGCCAGCAGTGAGATAAGGGTCCCCAAAAACATTCAGTACTTC. Translating it yields CASSEIRVPKNIQYF.

The chain links TRBV7-9 to TRBJ2-2, with D unresolved. This CDR3 is 13 amino acids long. CDR1 and CDR2 (germline): SEHNR, FQNEAQ (reference sequence). The germline V and J ends were trimmed by 8 bases and 1 base, with 8 bases remaining between them. The CDR3 DNA follows: TGTGCCAGCTACGGGCAGAACACCGGGGAGCTGTTTTTT. The encoded protein is CASYGQNTGELFF.

The rearrangement links TRBV25-1 to TRBJ2-7, with D maybe TRBD2 (7 bases). The CDR3 is made up of 16 amino acids. Germline CDR1 and CDR2: MGHDK and SYGVNS. Trimming removed 6 bases at V and 2 bases at J, with 20 bases between. CDR3: CASRGGDTRNAYEQYF. DNA for the CDR3: TGTGCCAGCAGGGGGGGGGACACCAGAAACGCCTACGAGCAGTACTTC.

The chain recombines TRBV5-5 with TRBJ2-1; D perhaps matches TRBD1 (6 bases). The CDR3 consists of 14 residues. Germline lookup yields CDR1 SGHKS and CDR2 YYEKEE (reference sequence). V was trimmed by 4 bases and J by 5 bases, leaving 13 bases between them. This CDR3 reads CASSNRGQNNEQFF. The CDR3 nucleotides are TGTGCCAGCAGCAACCGAGGACAGAACAATGAGCAGTTCTTC.